This paragraph covers one T cell receptor (beta chain) sequence. What it recognizes is unknown. This sample was taken from a study of prognosis after radiotherapy for stage I lung cancer. Trimming pared 5 bases from V and 4 bases from J, leaving 18 bases between. CDR1 is MDHEN, CDR2 SYDVKM, per germline. CDR3 length: 15 amino acids. The TCR beta CDR3 region was amplified from genomic DNA, with two rounds of multiplex PCR being used for the amplification. Individual primers that were specific to each TRBV and TRBJ gene served in first-round PCR. One entry per CDR3 protein, called by TCRdb with MiXCR from the multiplex PCR reads. The table records about 31,000 distinct CDR3 sequences, 25% to 40% of them present only once. Overall study findings and caveats: Reduced Shannon entropy following stereotactic body radiation therapy was recorded in patients who developed distant metastases.

The chain joins TRBV28 to TRBJ2-7, with D perhaps TRBD1 or TRBD2 (5 bases each). This sequence originates from a donor at least 50 years old with non-small cell lung cancer. The specimen was PBMCs, collected before or after stereotactic body radiation therapy (not recorded which). The CDR3 reads CASSPHPEGIYEQYF. As DNA, the CDR3 is TGTGCCAGCAGTCCCCACCCTGAGGGGATTTACGAGCAGTACTTC. Supplemented by reference TRBV28 and TRBJ2-7, the full variable domain reads DVKVTQSSRYLVKRTGEKVFLECVQDMDHENMFWYRQDPGLGLRLIYFSYDVKMKEKGDIPEGYSVSREKKERFSLILESASTNQTSMYLCASSPHPEGIYEQYFGPGTRLTVT.